These 8 T cell receptor beta chains were all obtained from the same sample, sequenced in a study of blood T cell repertoires in COVID-19 (dated by TCRdb to 2018 to 2021). The library was built by means of the immunoSEQ multiplex PCR assay. TCRdb provides this immuneACCESS table in a form limited to in-frame rearrangements. Some clones are lacking; in checked studies, under half of them reflect an unresolved V gene, and why the rest are absent is not known. In this sample the table shows about 180,000 clones, 75% to 85% of which occur a single time. Around 8% of the sample is held by the ten biggest clonotypes. Sequenced sample: peripheral blood. The receptors derive from a woman in her fifties or sixties with COVID-19, enrolled during active disease.

This chain joins TRBV5-6 and TRBJ2-7; weak D call: TRBD2 (6 bases). This CDR3 is built from 14 residues. The V end was cut by 3 bases, the J end by 0 bases, with 10 bases between. From germline, CDR1 is SGHDT and CDR2 YYEEEE. CDR3: CASSSGLNSYEQYV. CDR3 nucleotides: TGTGCCAGCAGCTCGGGACTGAACTCCTACGAGCAGTACGTC.

This chain connects TRBV6-6 to TRBJ1-3; 8 bases match TRBD1. J gave up 2 bases and V 7 bases, and 4 bases lay outside the gene matches. Looked up from germline, CDR1 is MNHNY and CDR2 is SVGAGI (reference sequence). The CDR3 extends over 14 amino acids. CDR3 in DNA: TGTGCCAGCACCACAGGGGGGACTGGAAACACCATATATTTT. Protein: CASTTGGTGNTIYF.

The V call is TRBV19, the J call TRBJ1-5; maybe TRBD1 (5 bases). CDR1 LNHDA and CDR2 SQIVND come from the germline V gene (reference sequence). The CDR3 contains 13 residues. Deletions cut 5 bases from V and 5 bases from J, with 10 bases between. In nucleotides, the CDR3 is TGTGCCAGTAGTGATACGGGGGATCAGCCCCAGCATTTT. Translating gives CASSDTGDQPQHF.

The chain joins TRBV5-1 to TRBJ1-6; 7 bases are a match to TRBD1. Germline lookup yields CDR1 SGHRS and CDR2 YFSETQ. CDR3 length equals 14 residues. Trimming removed 1 base from V and 10 bases from J; junction bases left unmatched: 5. CDR3 protein: CASSLFQGESPLHF. CDR3 DNA sequence: TGCGCCAGCAGCTTGTTTCAGGGGGAATCACCCCTCCACTTT.

The sample holds a few counts of this clone. J is TRBJ1-3 and V is TRBV7-9; D gene unclear. Germline CDR1 is SEHNR and CDR2 is FQNEAQ (reference sequence). There are 15 residues in the CDR3. V lost 7 bases and J 4 bases, leaving 17 bases between the germline ends. CDR3 coding DNA: TGTGCCAGCACATTAGGCGGCTCAACCGGAAACACCATATATTTT. Protein: CASTLGGSTGNTIYF.

This clone came up once. The chain couples TRBV28 to TRBJ1-5; 7 nucleotides match TRBD1. J gave up 7 bases and V 7 bases, and 16 bases lay outside the gene matches. The CDR3 extends over 16 amino acids. Germline assignment: CDR1 MDHEN and CDR2 SYDVKM. This CDR3 reads CASTKPRTGSLQPQHF. Here the CDR3 DNA reads TGTGCCAGCACCAAACCCCGGACAGGTTCTTTGCAGCCCCAGCATTTT.

The rearrangement links TRBV27 to TRBJ2-2; 9 nucleotides match TRBD2. Germline loops: CDR1 MNHEY, CDR2 SMNVEV (reference sequence). The CDR3 has 17 amino acids. The ends lost 6 bases at V and 6 bases at J; junction bases unmatched: 14. The CDR3 bases are TGTGCCAGCAGACTAACCTTTCGCGGGGGGGCGCCCGGGGAGCTGTTTTTT. Residues: CASRLTFRGGAPGELFF.

J is TRBJ1-6 and V is TRBV18; D is perhaps TRBD1 (6 bases). The germline gives CDR1 KGHSH, CDR2 LQKENI. This CDR3 region has 13 residues. The V gene lost 0 bases and the J gene lost 9 bases, with 6 bases spanning the gap. CDR3 sequence reads: CASSPPQGSPLHF. In DNA, the CDR3 is TGTGCCAGCTCACCACCACAGGGTTCACCCCTCCACTTT.